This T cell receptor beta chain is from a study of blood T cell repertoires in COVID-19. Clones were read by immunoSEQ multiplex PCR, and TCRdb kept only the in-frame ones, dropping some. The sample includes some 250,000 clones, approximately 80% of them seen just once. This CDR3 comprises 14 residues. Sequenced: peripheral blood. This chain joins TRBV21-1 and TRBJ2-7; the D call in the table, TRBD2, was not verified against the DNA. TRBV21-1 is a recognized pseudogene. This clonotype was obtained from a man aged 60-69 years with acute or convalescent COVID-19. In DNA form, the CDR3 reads TGTGCCAGCGACGGCACGGGAGGGGTCGACGAGCAGTACTTC. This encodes CASDGTGGVDEQYF.